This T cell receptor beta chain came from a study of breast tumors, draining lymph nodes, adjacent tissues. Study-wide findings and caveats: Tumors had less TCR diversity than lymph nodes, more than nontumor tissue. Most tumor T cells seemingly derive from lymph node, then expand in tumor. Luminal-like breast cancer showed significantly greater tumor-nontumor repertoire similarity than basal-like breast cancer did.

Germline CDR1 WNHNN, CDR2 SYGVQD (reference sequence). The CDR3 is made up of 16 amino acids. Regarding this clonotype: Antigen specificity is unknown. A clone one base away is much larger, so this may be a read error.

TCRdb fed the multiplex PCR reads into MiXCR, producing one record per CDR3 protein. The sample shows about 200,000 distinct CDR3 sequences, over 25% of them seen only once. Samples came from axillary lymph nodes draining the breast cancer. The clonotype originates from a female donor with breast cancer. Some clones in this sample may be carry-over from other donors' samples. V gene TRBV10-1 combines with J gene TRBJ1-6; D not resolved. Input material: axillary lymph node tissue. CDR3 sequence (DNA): TGCGCCAGCTGTGAGTCGACCGACCCGGTTAATTCACCCCTCCACTTT. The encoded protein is CASCESTDPVNSPLHF.